What follows is one TCR beta chain and its context. Systemic immunosuppression or autoimmune disease history was grounds to exclude patients. Sampled blood was obtained at baseline, cycle 4 day 1, and cycle 7 day 1. The entry originates in a study of OX40 agonist ivuxolimab in advanced cancers. Study-wide context: Patients were infused with ivuxolimab every 2 weeks at 0.01 to 10 mg/kg. Dose-escalation patients had hepatocellular carcinoma, melanoma, renal cell or head and neck cancer.

This CDR3 is built from 14 residues. CDR1 is MNHEY, CDR2 SMNVEV, per germline (reference sequence). The V gene lost 3 bases and the J gene lost 6 bases, with 12 bases spanning the gap. Measured with immunoSEQ multiplex PCR; TCRdb has only the in-frame clones, and not every one. Of 35,000 to 45,000 clones in the sample, 80% to 90% were seen once. This chain uses TRBV27 with TRBJ2-1; a possible D gene is TRBD1 (6 bases). The clonotype originates from an adult with an advanced solid tumor such as melanoma, head and neck, liver or kidney cancer. Sequenced material: CD4+ or CD8+ T cells sorted from blood, taken in a trial of the OX40 agonist ivuxolimab. CDR3 nucleotide sequence: TGTGCCAGCAGTTTTTCAGGGGAGAGCAATGAGCAGTTCTTC. Translated: CASSFSGESNEQFF.